The 28 T cell receptor beta chains reported below all come from one sample, sequenced in a study of T cells in Graves' hyperthyroidism and ophthalmopathy. Amplified regions were TCR beta CDR3 sequences from RNA transcripts. The primer set for the first-round RT-PCR of the TCR CDR3 was HTBI. TCRdb itself ran the multiplex PCR reads through MiXCR, one entry per CDR3 protein. This table has hundreds of thousands of distinct CDR3 sequences, approximately 40% appearing once. The material sequenced was blood. The receptors stem from a middle-aged woman with Graves' hyperthyroidism.

J is TRBJ1-2 and V is TRBV7-9; TRBD1 matches at 10 bases. The length of the CDR3 is 13 residues. The germline CDR1 and CDR2 sequences are SEHNR and FQNEAQ (reference sequence). CDR3 protein: CASPGQGNYGYTF. In nucleotides, the CDR3 is TGTGCTAGCCCGGGACAGGGGAACTATGGCTACACCTTC.

With regard to this clonotype: A much larger clone is a single base away; this may be a read error. This chain connects TRBV20-1 to TRBJ2-7; perhaps TRBD1 as D (5 bases). The tail of the sequence fits TRBJ2-1 better, so the J call may be wrong. The CDR3 runs 12 residues. CDR1 and CDR2 from the germline V gene are DFQATT and SNEGSKA (reference sequence). The CDR3 DNA follows: TGCAGTGCTAACCAGGGCCTCTACGAGCAGTTCTTC. It specifies CSANQGLYEQFF.

This clonotype was observed once. The genes are TRBV2 and TRBJ2-7; D unclear. This CDR3 region has 15 residues. Trimming left V 6 bases short and J 3 bases short, with 18 bases between. CDR1 and CDR2 (germline): SNHLY, FYNNEI. The CDR3 loop reads CASSVAPRSLYEQYF. The CDR3 DNA reads TGTGCCAGCAGCGTTGCCCCGCGGTCTCTCTACGAGCAGTACTTC.

This clonotype was counted at least ten times. This sequence joins TRBV12-3 or TRBV12-4 and TRBJ1-1; no definite D call. V dropped 6 bases and J dropped 0 bases, with 8 bases sitting between them. There are 13 residues in the CDR3. The DNA for the CDR3 is TGTGCCAGCAGCTCGGAACTGAACACTGAAGCTTTCTTT. It encodes CASSSELNTEAFF.

This chain joins TRBV4-3 and TRBJ2-2; TRBD2 agrees at 7 bases. The junction had 6 bases not matched to a gene; V was cut back by 5 bases and J by 0 bases. Per germline, CDR1 LGHNA and CDR2 YSLEER. This CDR3 region has 16 residues. CDR3 sequence reads: CASSEVGLSNTGELFF. The CDR3 nucleotides read TGCGCCAGCAGCGAAGTGGGACTATCGAACACCGGGGAGCTGTTTTTT.

This chain uses TRBV5-1 with TRBJ1-5; D is unresolved. V was clipped by 0 bases and J by 7 bases, with 11 bases between them. The V gene's germline CDR1 is SGHRS and CDR2 YFSETQ. The CDR3 length is 14 residues. The CDR3, as DNA: TGCGCCAGCAGCTTGGGTGGAGAACGGCAGCCCCAGCATTTT. This sequence encodes CASSLGGERQPQHF. The variable domain in full, completed from reference TRBV5-1 and TRBJ1-5, reads KAGVTQTPRYLIKTRGQQVTLSCSPISGHRSVSWYQQTPGQGLQFLFEYFSETQRNKGNFPGRFSGRQFSNSRSEMNVSTLELGDSALYLCASSLGGERQPQHFGDGTRLSIL.

This clonotype has more than one count but fewer than ten. This chain connects TRBV6-6 to TRBJ1-2; no definite D call. The V gene lost 5 bases and the J gene lost 2 bases, with 6 bases spanning the gap. Germline loops: CDR1 MNHNY, CDR2 SVGAGI (reference sequence). This CDR3 has 12 residues. The CDR3 DNA is TGTGCCAGCAGTCCCCTGAACTATGGCTACACCTTC. Its protein is CASSPLNYGYTF.

Turning to this clonotype: This clone may be a read error of a much larger clone one base away. The chain recombines TRBV10-3 with TRBJ1-1; D possibly corresponds to TRBD1 (5 bases). The germline gives CDR1 ENHRY, CDR2 SYGVKD. Trimming removed 7 bases at V and 0 bases at J, with 18 bases between. This CDR3 has 16 residues. This chain's CDR3 is CAIKSRQGPMNTEAFF. The CDR3 bases are TGTGCCATCAAAAGTCGGCAGGGCCCAATGAACACTGAAGCTTTCTTT.

This clonotype was detected many times. The V gene is TRBV29-1, the J gene TRBJ2-5; TRBD1 aligns across 7 bases. From germline, CDR1 is SQVTM and CDR2 ANQGSEA. Germline trimming cut 5 bases from V and 1 base from J; bases unmatched to any gene: 7. The CDR3 spans 14 residues. CDR3 amino acids: CSVLPWDSQETQYF. DNA of the CDR3: TGCAGCGTTCTACCTTGGGACAGCCAAGAGACCCAGTACTTC.

This chain uses TRBV10-2 with TRBJ1-1; D ambiguous. V was clipped by 1 base and J by 5 bases, with 11 bases between them. The CDR3 length is 14 residues. Germline lookup yields CDR1 WSHSY and CDR2 SAAADI. The CDR3 DNA sequence: TGCGCCAGCAGTGAGTTGGCCCTGGGAACTGAAGCTTTCTTT. Its translation is CASSELALGTEAFF.

This clonotype came up many times. The chain links TRBV29-1 to TRBJ1-1; 8 bases are shared with TRBD1. With V trimmed by 8 bases and J by 2 bases, 13 bases remained unmatched. The CDR3 loop spans 15 amino acids. Per germline, CDR1 SQVTM and CDR2 ANQGSEA. The CDR3, as DNA: TGCAGCTCGACTGGACAGGGCGGCTTAAACACTGAAGCTTTCTTT. Its translation: CSSTGQGGLNTEAFF.

V and J are TRBV7-2 and TRBJ2-7; D is perhaps TRBD2 (7 bases). The CDR3 contains 15 residues. The germline V and J ends were trimmed by 0 bases and 7 bases, with 16 bases remaining between them. CDR1 is SGHTA, CDR2 FQGNSA, per germline. In DNA form, the CDR3 reads TGTGCCAGCAGCTTAGCGGGGGGGCTCTCGGGGGAGCAGTACTTC. It specifies CASSLAGGLSGEQYF.

This clonotype was detected only a few times. The chain has TRBV2 and TRBJ1-6; D uncertain. Trimming shortened V by 5 bases and J by 0 bases, and 20 bases separated the two germline ends. CDR3 length equals 19 residues. The germline V gene encodes CDR1 SNHLY and CDR2 FYNNEI. The CDR3 sequence: CASSYSITQSSSYNSPLHF. The CDR3 nucleotides are TGTGCCAGCAGTTACTCGATAACACAATCGAGCTCCTATAATTCACCCCTCCACTTT. The full variable domain, rest sourced from reference TRBV2 and TRBJ1-6, is EPEVTQTPSHQVTQMGQEVILRCVPISNHLYFYWYRQILGQKVEFLVSFYNNEISEKSEIFDDQFSVERPDGSNFTLKIRSTKLEDSAMYFCASSYSITQSSSYNSPLHFGNGTRLTVT.

This chain joins TRBV6-1 and TRBJ2-5; maybe TRBD2 (5 bases). This CDR3 has 16 residues. Germline V CDR1 and CDR2: MNHNS, SASEGT. The ends were cut back, 6 bases at V and 7 bases at J, with 24 bases in the middle. The CDR3 region has the DNA TGTGCCAGCAGGTCGTGGTTCCTAACTAGAAATAGGACCCAGTACTTC. Amino acid sequence: CASRSWFLTRNRTQYF.

The rearrangement uses TRBV2 and TRBJ1-1; D may be TRBD1 (5 bases). Germline V gene sequence: CDR1 SNHLY, CDR2 FYNNEI. This CDR3 comprises 13 residues. Trimming took off 6 bases at V and 10 bases at J, with 18 bases between the two ends. CDR3 loop: CASRETGTSRAFF. The CDR3 region has the DNA TGTGCCAGCAGGGAAACCGGGACCTCCCGAGCTTTCTTT.

The rearrangement links TRBV6-5 to TRBJ2-7, with a possible D match to TRBD2 (5 bases). CDR1 and CDR2 (germline): MNHEY, SVGAGI. The CDR3 runs 13 residues. Trimming removed 0 bases at V and 5 bases at J, with 8 bases between. CDR3: CASSYSDGDEQYF. CDR3 DNA: TGTGCCAGCAGTTACTCGGACGGGGACGAGCAGTACTTC.

This clonotype was detected ten times or more. V is TRBV11-2 and J is TRBJ1-1; TRBD1 is a possible D gene (5 bases). In germline, CDR1 is SGHAT, CDR2 FQNNGV. The CDR3 has 12 residues. V was clipped by 6 bases and J by 7 bases, with 12 bases between them. The CDR3 is CASREGSGEAFF. The CDR3 region has the DNA TGTGCCAGCAGGGAGGGGTCCGGTGAAGCTTTCTTT.

The V gene is TRBV9, the J gene TRBJ1-5, with D maybe TRBD1 (5 bases). The V end lost 0 bases, the J end lost 2 bases, and 9 bases lay between the germline ends. In germline, CDR1 is SGDLS, CDR2 YYNGEE. The CDR3 contains 15 residues. CDR3 protein: CASSVAGAGNQPQHF. CDR3 in DNA: TGTGCCAGCAGCGTAGCCGGGGCAGGCAATCAGCCCCAGCATTTT.

This clonotype appeared a few times. V usage is TRBV29-1 and J usage is TRBJ2-1; no reliable D call. Looked up from germline, CDR1 is SQVTM and CDR2 is ANQGSEA. The CDR3 runs to 10 residues. V was clipped by 4 bases and J by 10 bases, with 8 bases between them. The CDR3 spells CSVGQEEQFF. The CDR3, as DNA: TGCAGCGTTGGCCAGGAGGAGCAGTTCTTC.

The chain joins TRBV9 to TRBJ2-7, with D possibly TRBD1 on 6 matching bases. Germline CDR1 reads SGDLS; CDR2 reads YYNGEE. This CDR3 spans 14 amino acids. Trimming took off 3 bases at V and 8 bases at J, with 18 bases between the two ends. The CDR3 nucleotides read TGTGCCAGCAGCGCATTGATTCAGGGGACAAAGCAGTACTTC. Its translation is CASSALIQGTKQYF.

Of note for this clonotype: A read error is likely, as this CDR3 ends without the conserved phenylalanine or tryptophan. CDR3: CSVETGEQFL. The CDR3 nucleotides read TGCAGCGTTGAAACGGGTGAGCAGTTCCTC. The genes are TRBV29-1 and TRBJ2-1; no clear D. CDR3 length equals 10 residues. Germline V gives CDR1 SQVTM, CDR2 ANQGSEA. The V end lost 2 bases, the J end lost 9 bases, and 5 bases lay between the germline ends.

This chain uses TRBV5-1 with TRBJ2-5; 8 nucleotides match TRBD2. Germline values: CDR1 SGHRS, CDR2 YFSETQ. Trimming removed 2 bases from V and 2 bases from J; junction bases left unmatched: 8. The CDR3 contains 16 residues. In DNA form, the CDR3 reads TGCGCCAGCAGCTTTGGGAATAGCGGGGCACAAGAGACCCAGTACTTC. Protein: CASSFGNSGAQETQYF.

This clonotype was counted between two and nine times. Here the CDR3 reads CAGAMGGTEAFF. The CDR3, as DNA: TGTGCCGGCGCGATGGGGGGCACTGAAGCTTTCTTT. V is TRBV2 and J is TRBJ1-1; perhaps TRBD1 as D (5 bases). The CDR3 contains 12 residues. CDR1 SNHLY and CDR2 FYNNEI come from the germline V gene. V was clipped by 11 bases and J by 4 bases, with 14 bases between them.

The chain links TRBV9 to TRBJ1-2; D possibly corresponds to TRBD1 (5 bases). This CDR3 has 16 residues. Trimming took off 0 bases at V and 3 bases at J, with 15 bases between the two ends. CDR1 and CDR2 from the germline V gene are SGDLS and YYNGEE. DNA for the CDR3: TGTGCCAGCAGCGTAGAGGCAGGGACTCGGGACTATGGCTACACCTTC. This sequence encodes CASSVEAGTRDYGYTF. Together with reference TRBV9 and TRBJ1-2, the CDR3 gives the full variable domain: DSGVTQTPKHLITATGQRVTLRCSPRSGDLSVYWYQQSLDQGLQFLIQYYNGEERAKGNILERFSAQQFPDLHSELNLSSLELGDSALYFCASSVEAGTRDYGYTFGSGTRLTVV.

This clonotype was counted only a few times. V is TRBV29-1 and J is TRBJ2-5, with 7 bases matching TRBD1. The CDR3 contains 13 residues. Per the germline V gene, CDR1 is SQVTM and CDR2 is ANQGSEA. V shed 7 bases and J 4 bases; nucleotides not matched to a gene: 9. CDR3: CSGTGPAGETQYF. The CDR3 region has the DNA TGCAGCGGGACAGGACCCGCGGGAGAGACCCAGTACTTC.

The V gene is TRBV7-2, the J gene TRBJ1-4; 8 bases line up with TRBD1. The CDR3 runs 16 residues. V lost 5 bases and J lost 7; bases outside the gene matches: 12. Germline CDR1 SGHTA, CDR2 FQGNSA. The chain's CDR3 is CASSGPGGGNGEKLFF. The DNA for the CDR3 is TGTGCCAGCAGCGGGCCAGGGGGCGGGAATGGTGAAAAACTGTTTTTT.

In its sample, this clonotype was seen a few times. J is TRBJ1-2 and V is TRBV27; 8 bases are a match to TRBD1. The CDR3 length is 14 residues. J was trimmed by 4 bases and V by 7 bases; bases with no gene match: 8. CDR1 and CDR2 (germline): MNHEY, SMNVEV (reference sequence). As DNA, the CDR3 is TGTGCCAGCACCCAGTCCGGACAGGGCTATGGCTACACCTTC. Translating it yields CASTQSGQGYGYTF.

J is TRBJ2-7 and V is TRBV24-1; D is unresolved. The end of the DNA is better explained by TRBJ2-1, so the J call may be wrong. Germline values: CDR1 KGHDR, CDR2 SFDVKD. The CDR3 covers 17 residues. The CDR3 region is CATSDSTGMGSYNEQFF. The DNA of the CDR3 is TGTGCCACCAGTGATAGCACTGGGATGGGATCCTACAATGAGCAGTTCTTC.